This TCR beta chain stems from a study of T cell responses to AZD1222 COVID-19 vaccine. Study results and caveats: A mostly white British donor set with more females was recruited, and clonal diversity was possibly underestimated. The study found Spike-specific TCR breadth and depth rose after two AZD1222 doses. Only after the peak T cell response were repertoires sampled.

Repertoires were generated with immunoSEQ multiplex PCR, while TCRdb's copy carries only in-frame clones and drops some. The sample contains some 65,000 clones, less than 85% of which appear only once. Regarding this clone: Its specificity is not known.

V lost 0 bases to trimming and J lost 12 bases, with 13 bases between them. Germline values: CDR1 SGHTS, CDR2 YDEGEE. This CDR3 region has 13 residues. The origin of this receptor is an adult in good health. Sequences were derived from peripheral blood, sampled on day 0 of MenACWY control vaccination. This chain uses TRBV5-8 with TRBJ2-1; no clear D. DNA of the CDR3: TGTGCCAGCAGCTTGGGGCCCGCCGTTGGGCAGTTCTTC. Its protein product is CASSLGPAVGQFF.